This TCR beta chain was identified during a study of CD8+CD57+ T cells in acquired aplastic anemia. This clonotype was recorded a few times. With a much larger clone just one base away, this may be a read error. For CDR3 and TCR beta VDJ profiling, genomic DNA was the template used. TCRdb redid the calling of the reads with MiXCR, one entry per CDR3 protein. The sample shows about half a million distinct CDR3 sequences, about a third of them seen only once. CD8+CD57+ cell expansion had been shown by flow cytometry in patients chosen for sequencing. This CDR3 has 15 residues. Germline assignment: CDR1 SGHVS and CDR2 FNYEAQ.

This sequence joins TRBV7-6 and TRBJ1-1, with 9 nucleotides matching TRBD1. Sequenced sample: sorted CD4+, CD8+, or CD8+CD57+ T cells (not recorded which) from PBMCs. This receptor was obtained from a human donor with aplastic anemia. The CDR3 is CASSLGGQGFTEALF. The CDR3, as DNA: TGTGCCAGCAGCTTAGGGGGACAGGGATTCACTGAAGCTCTCTTT.